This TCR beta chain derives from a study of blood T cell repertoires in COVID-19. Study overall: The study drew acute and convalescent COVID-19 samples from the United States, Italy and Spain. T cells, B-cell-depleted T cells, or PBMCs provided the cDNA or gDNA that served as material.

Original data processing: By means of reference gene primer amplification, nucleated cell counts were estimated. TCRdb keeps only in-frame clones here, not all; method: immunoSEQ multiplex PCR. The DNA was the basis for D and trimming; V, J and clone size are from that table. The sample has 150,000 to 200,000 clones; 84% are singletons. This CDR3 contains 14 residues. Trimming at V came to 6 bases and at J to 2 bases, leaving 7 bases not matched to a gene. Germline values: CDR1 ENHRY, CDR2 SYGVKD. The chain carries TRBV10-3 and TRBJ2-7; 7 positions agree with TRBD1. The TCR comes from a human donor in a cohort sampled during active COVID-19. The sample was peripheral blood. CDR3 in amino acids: CAIRDRVKAYEQYF. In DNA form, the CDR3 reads TGTGCCATCAGAGACAGGGTGAAAGCCTACGAGCAGTACTTC.